The 17 T cell receptor beta chains below all came from one sample that was sequenced in a study of early T cells in non-severe SARS-CoV-2 infection. Via MiXCR, TCRdb re-called the 5' RACE reads, giving one row per CDR3 protein. The data contain around 50,000 distinct CDR3 sequences, approximately 12% of them seen just once; the ten biggest clones take up 8.5% to 10%. Input material: whole blood. These receptors were collected from an adult who was a healthcare worker with PCR-confirmed SARS-CoV-2 infection or an uninfected control (not recorded which).

The chain has TRBV12-3 or TRBV12-4 and TRBJ1-1, with D hard to call. Trimming removed 5 bases at V and 1 base at J, with 8 bases between. The CDR3 covers 13 residues. CDR3: CASSPLRNTEAFF. The CDR3 region has the DNA TGTGCCAGCAGTCCCTTAAGGAACACTGAAGCTTTCTTT.

By share, this clonotype ranks as medium-sized. The rearrangement joins TRBV28 to TRBJ1-6; 10 nucleotides align to TRBD1. The trim removed 4 bases at V and 3 bases at J, leaving 3 bases unmatched. Per germline, CDR1 MDHEN and CDR2 SYDVKM. The CDR3 is 16 residues long. Here the CDR3 DNA reads TGTGCCAGCAGTTCCTGGACAGGGGGCTATAATTCACCCCTCCACTTT. It is translated as CASSSWTGGYNSPLHF.

This clonotype was picked up many times. The chain is built from TRBV6-1 and TRBJ2-7, with D tentatively TRBD1 or TRBD2 (5 bases each). This CDR3 is built from 13 residues. The V end was cut by 8 bases, the J end by 3 bases, with 14 bases between. The V gene's germline CDR1 is MNHNS and CDR2 SASEGT. The CDR3 is CASEPGQNYEQYF. The DNA of the CDR3 is TGTGCCAGCGAGCCGGGGCAGAACTACGAGCAGTACTTC.

This clonotype was detected only a few times. The chain is built from TRBV2 and TRBJ2-1, with D possibly being TRBD1 (5 bases). CDR1 and CDR2 from the germline V gene are SNHLY and FYNNEI. Trimming cost V 9 bases and J 9 bases, with 6 bases left between them. The CDR3 totals 9 residues. The CDR3 coding sequence is TGTGCCAGGGGGCCTGAGCAGTTCTTC. Its protein product is CARGPEQFF.

This clonotype was counted many times. CDR3 protein: CASSADSLYNEQFF. The DNA of the CDR3 is TGTGCCAGCAGCGCGGACTCTCTCTACAATGAGCAGTTCTTC. J is TRBJ2-1 and V is TRBV9; maybe TRBD2 (5 bases). The germline gives CDR1 SGDLS, CDR2 YYNGEE. V lost 3 bases to trimming and J lost 3 bases, with 10 bases between them. The CDR3 contains 14 residues.

J is TRBJ1-5 and V is TRBV18; tentative D call: TRBD1 (5 bases). The CDR3 sequence is 14 residues long. Trimming pared 2 bases from V and 4 bases from J, leaving 9 bases between. Germline V gives CDR1 KGHSH, CDR2 LQKENI. CDR3 residues: CASSPSQGNQPQHF. The CDR3 DNA follows: TGTGCCAGCTCACCATCCCAGGGTAATCAGCCCCAGCATTTT.

The chain recombines TRBV30 with TRBJ2-3, with unresolved D. Germline values: CDR1 GTSNPN, CDR2 SVGIG (reference sequence). Trimming left V 5 bases short and J 5 bases short, with 8 bases between. The CDR3 totals 11 residues. CDR3 DNA: TGTGCCTGGTCCGGAAGAGATACGCAGTATTTT. It specifies CAWSGRDTQYF.

J is TRBJ1-1 and V is TRBV12-3 or TRBV12-4; 8 nucleotides match TRBD1. After removal of 3 bases from V and 4 bases from J, the junction contained 7 bases not matched to a gene. The length of the CDR3 is 15 residues. CDR3 sequence reads: CASSFQGAFGTEAFF. CDR3 bases: TGTGCCAGCAGTTTTCAGGGGGCCTTTGGCACTGAAGCTTTCTTT.

This chain connects TRBV20-1 to TRBJ2-7; 13 nucleotides match TRBD2. Trimming at V came to 6 bases and at J to 3 bases, leaving 8 bases not matched to a gene. This CDR3 comprises 15 residues. Germline V CDR1 and CDR2: DFQATT, SNEGSKA (reference sequence). The CDR3 bases are TGCAGTGCATCCCGGACTAGCGGGAGTCGCTACGAGCAGTACTTC. This sequence encodes CSASRTSGSRYEQYF.

This clonotype has just a few counts. V usage is TRBV7-2 and J usage is TRBJ1-4; 10 positions agree with TRBD1. V was clipped by 5 bases and J by 5 bases; unmatched bases: 2. The CDR3 contains 14 residues. The germline V gene has CDR1 SGHTA and CDR2 FQGNSA. CDR3 in DNA: TGTGCCAGCAGCCCGGACAGGGGGAATGAAAAACTGTTTTTT. Protein product: CASSPDRGNEKLFF.

V is TRBV20-1 and J is TRBJ1-2; no clear D. The CDR3 runs 12 residues. Looked up from germline, CDR1 is DFQATT and CDR2 is SNEGSKA (reference sequence). Trimming removed 1 base from V and 2 bases from J, with 5 bases in between. The CDR3 loop is CSARADNYGYTF. The CDR3 DNA is TGCAGTGCTAGAGCGGACAACTATGGCTACACCTTC.

There are many counts of this clonotype. The rearrangement uses TRBV20-1 and TRBJ2-7; tentatively, D is TRBD2 (5 bases). The CDR3 runs to 14 residues. V lost 3 bases and J 5 bases, leaving 17 bases between the germline ends. Looked up from germline, CDR1 is DFQATT and CDR2 is SNEGSKA (reference sequence). The DNA of the CDR3 is TGCAGTGCTAGGCTAGTGAGACTACTCCACGAGCAGTACTTC. Its translation is CSARLVRLLHEQYF.

This clonotype occurred a few times. J is TRBJ2-7 and V is TRBV9; either TRBD1 or TRBD2 may supply D (5 bases each). Per the germline V gene, CDR1 is SGDLS and CDR2 is YYNGEE. Trimming stripped 0 bases from V and 0 bases from J, with 22 bases between. The CDR3 extends over 19 amino acids. DNA of the CDR3: TGTGCCAGCAGCGTAGGGCCGGGACCATTCAATACAGGCTCCTACGAGCAGTACTTC. Its translation: CASSVGPGPFNTGSYEQYF.

J is TRBJ2-3 and V is TRBV7-2; D is undetermined. The germline V and J ends were trimmed by 0 bases and 0 bases, with 7 bases remaining between them. The CDR3 sequence is 15 residues long. Germline V lookup: CDR1 SGHTA, CDR2 FQGNSA. Written as DNA, the CDR3 is TGTGCCAGCAGCTTAGCCCTACAGAGCACAGATACGCAGTATTTT. Residues: CASSLALQSTDTQYF.

In its sample, this clonotype was seen a few times. The gene calls are TRBV9 and TRBJ2-3, with a tentative D call TRBD2 (5 bases). CDR1 and CDR2 from the germline V gene are SGDLS and YYNGEE. The length of the CDR3 is 15 residues. Trimming left V 3 bases short and J 4 bases short, with 15 bases between. The CDR3 region is CASSGTSWAPDTQYF. The CDR3, as DNA: TGTGCCAGCAGCGGAACTAGTTGGGCCCCAGATACGCAGTATTTT. Supplemented by reference TRBV9 and TRBJ2-3, the full variable domain reads DSGVTQTPKHLITATGQRVTLRCSPRSGDLSVYWYQQSLDQGLQFLIQYYNGEERAKGNILERFSAQQFPDLHSELNLSSLELGDSALYFCASSGTSWAPDTQYFGPGTRLTVL.

The chain joins TRBV27 to TRBJ2-6; D not resolved. Germline loops: CDR1 MNHEY, CDR2 SMNVEV (reference sequence). V was trimmed by 6 bases and J by 4 bases, leaving 7 bases between them. The CDR3 sequence is 13 residues long. Here the CDR3 DNA reads TGTGCCAGCAGACCGGCGGGGGCCAACGTCCTGACTTTC. This gives the protein CASRPAGANVLTF.

The CDR3 loop is CASSNRDRNYEQYF. The CDR3 bases are TGTGCCAGTAGTAACCGGGACAGAAACTACGAGCAGTACTTC. The chain couples TRBV19 to TRBJ2-7, with 7 bases matching TRBD1. The CDR3 loop spans 14 amino acids. CDR1 and CDR2 (germline): LNHDA, SQIVND (reference sequence). After removal of 4 bases from V and 3 bases from J, the junction contained 6 bases not matched to a gene.